This T cell receptor (beta chain) is from a study of siplizumab effects on memory and regulatory T cells. Broader study findings: Proliferating Tregs in siplizumab cultures were never verified as suppressive. The apparent diversity of naive T cells exceeded that of memory cells, and naive T cells seemed to make a major contribution to the alloresponse. Controls showed an average of roughly 30% Treg-derived mappable alloreactive CD4+ clones, while siplizumab showed nearly 70%. Assignment to unstimulated subsets succeeded for only a minor fraction of the alloreactive clones.

Profiling relied on immunoSEQ multiplex PCR, and the TCRdb table lists in-frame clones only, not all of them. The repertoire holds 90,000 to 130,000 clones, roughly 89% seen once, with around 1.3% in the top ten. About this clone itself: What it binds is unknown.

Germline V gene data show CDR1 as SGHTA and CDR2 as FQGNSA. V lost 2 bases to trimming and J lost 13 bases; unmatched junction nucleotides: 6. CDR3 length equals 12 residues. The chain has TRBV7-2 and TRBJ1-1; TRBD1 aligns across 8 bases. What was sequenced was CD4+ T cells sorted from blood. This clonotype was sampled from a human donor in good health. CDR3 sequence reads: CASSLTQGAVFF. Here the CDR3 DNA reads TGTGCCAGCAGCTTAACTCAGGGGGCGGTTTTCTTT.